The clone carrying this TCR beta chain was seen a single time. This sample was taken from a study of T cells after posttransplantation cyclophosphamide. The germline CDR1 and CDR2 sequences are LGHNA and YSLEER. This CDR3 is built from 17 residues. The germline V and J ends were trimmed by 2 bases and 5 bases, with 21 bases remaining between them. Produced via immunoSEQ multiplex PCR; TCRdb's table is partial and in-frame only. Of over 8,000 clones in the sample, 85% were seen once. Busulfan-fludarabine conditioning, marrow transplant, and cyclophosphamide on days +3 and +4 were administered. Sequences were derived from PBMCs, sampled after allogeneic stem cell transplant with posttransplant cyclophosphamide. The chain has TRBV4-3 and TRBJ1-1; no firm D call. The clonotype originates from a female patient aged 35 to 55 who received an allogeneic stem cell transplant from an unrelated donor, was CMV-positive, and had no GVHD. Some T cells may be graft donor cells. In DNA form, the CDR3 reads TGCGCCAGCAGCCAACAGTGGGTCCCGGGCGGGGTGACTGAAGCTTTCTTT. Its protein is CASSQQWVPGGVTEAFF.